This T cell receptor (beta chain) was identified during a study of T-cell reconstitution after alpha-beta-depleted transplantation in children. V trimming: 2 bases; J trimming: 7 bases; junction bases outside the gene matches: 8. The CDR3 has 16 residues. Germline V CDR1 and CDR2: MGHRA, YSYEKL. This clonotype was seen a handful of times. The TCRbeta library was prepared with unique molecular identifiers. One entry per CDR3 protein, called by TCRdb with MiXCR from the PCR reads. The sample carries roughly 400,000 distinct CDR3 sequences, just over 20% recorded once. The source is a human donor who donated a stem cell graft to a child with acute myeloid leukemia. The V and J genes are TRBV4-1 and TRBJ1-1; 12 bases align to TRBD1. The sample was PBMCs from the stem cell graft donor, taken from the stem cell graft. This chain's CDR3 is CASSQSWDRGRGEAFF. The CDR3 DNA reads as TGCGCCAGCAGCCAAAGTTGGGACAGGGGGCGAGGTGAAGCTTTCTTT.